The TCR beta chain described here comes from a study of blood T cell repertoires in COVID-19. Across the whole study: Material from acute and convalescent COVID-19 was sourced from the United States, Italy and Spain. Sources were T cells, B-cell-depleted T cells, or PBMCs; the material itself was cDNA or gDNA.

This clone was recorded once. The CDR3 sequence is 11 residues long. Trimming stripped 2 bases from V and 6 bases from J, with 4 bases between. Original data processing: Reference gene primer amplification yielded estimated nucleated cell counts. Profiling relied on immunoSEQ multiplex PCR, and the TCRdb table lists in-frame clones only, not all of them. That table gives V, J and clone size, and the DNA gave D and trimming. The sample consists of 110,000 to 150,000 clones, roughly 90% of them appearing once. The rearrangement uses TRBV12-3 or TRBV12-4 and TRBJ1-1, with unresolved D. Sequences were obtained from peripheral blood. The origin of this receptor is a man aged 55 to 70 with active or convalescent COVID-19. CDR3 sequence: CASSLLPEAFF. In DNA form, the CDR3 reads TGTGCCAGCAGTTTACTCCCTGAAGCTTTCTTT.